These 14 T cell receptor beta chains were all obtained from the same sample, sequenced in a study of patients and donors after allogeneic stem cell transplantation. A single record per CDR3 protein comes from TCRdb applying MiXCR to the RT-PCR reads. The sample lists 100,000 to 120,000 distinct CDR3 sequences, about a third occurring once. The sample consisted of blood, either unsorted or a sorted T cell fraction (not recorded which). All receptors derive from a human donor who was either an allogeneic HSCT recipient or a stem cell or donor lymphocyte infusion donor (not recorded which). It is not recorded whose cells these are; they may come from a transplant donor.

The chain couples TRBV4-2 to TRBJ2-3; 11 bases map to TRBD2. Germline V gene data show CDR1 as LGHNA and CDR2 as YNFKEQ. CDR3 size: 18 residues. Germline trimming cut 2 bases from V and 6 bases from J; bases unmatched to any gene: 13. CDR3 sequence: CASSQTPTSGRVMDTQYF. The CDR3 coding sequence is TGTGCCAGCAGCCAAACTCCCACTAGCGGGAGAGTTATGGATACGCAGTATTTT.

This clonotype was observed a few times. The rearrangement uses TRBV12-3 or TRBV12-4 and TRBJ1-1; 11 bases agree with TRBD1. The CDR3 has 14 amino acids. V trimming: 3 bases; J trimming: 4 bases; junction bases outside the gene matches: 1. CDR3 loop: CASSFGQGATEAFF. DNA of the CDR3: TGTGCCAGCAGTTTTGGACAGGGGGCCACTGAAGCTTTCTTT.

This clonotype has just a few counts. The genes are TRBV5-1 and TRBJ1-6; no clear D gene. Trimming shortened V by 6 bases and J by 5 bases, and 12 bases separated the two germline ends. CDR1 and CDR2 from the germline V gene are SGHRS and YFSETQ. The CDR3 has 14 residues. The CDR3 region has the DNA TGCGCCAGCACCCGGGATTCTCATAATTCACCCCTCCACTTT. Its translation is CASTRDSHNSPLHF.

This clonotype has only a few counts. This sequence joins TRBV4-2 and TRBJ2-7; TRBD2 agrees at 11 bases. Germline values: CDR1 LGHNA, CDR2 YNFKEQ. This CDR3 has 17 residues. With 1 base clipped from V and 2 bases from J, the junction kept 7 bases outside the gene matches. CDR3 sequence reads: CASSQGLAGGLTYEQYF. For the CDR3, the DNA is TGTGCCAGCAGCCAAGGGCTAGCGGGAGGTCTGACCTACGAGCAGTACTTC.

This clonotype has a count of ten or more. The chain couples TRBV12-3 or TRBV12-4 to TRBJ2-3, with TRBD2 matching 7 bases. The CDR3 contains 15 residues. Trimming at V came to 5 bases and at J to 2 bases, leaving 7 bases not matched to a gene. The CDR3 loop is CASSLRREITDTQYF. The DNA of the CDR3 is TGTGCCAGCAGTCTAAGGCGGGAGATCACAGATACGCAGTATTTT.

The chain recombines TRBV20-1 with TRBJ2-1; D unresolved. From germline, CDR1 is DFQATT and CDR2 SNEGSKA (reference sequence). The ends were cut back, 1 base at V and 4 bases at J, with 2 bases in the middle. This CDR3 contains 11 residues. This chain's CDR3 is CSARVYNEQFF. CDR3 DNA: TGCAGTGCTAGAGTGTACAATGAGCAGTTCTTC.

The chain links TRBV27 to TRBJ1-1; D unclear. The CDR3 spans 14 residues. Germline V CDR1 and CDR2: MNHEY, SMNVEV (reference sequence). V lost 1 base to trimming and J lost 1 base, with 7 bases between them. CDR3 bases: TGTGCCAGCAGTTTATTGGCAGAGAACACTGAAGCTTTCTTT. This codes for CASSLLAENTEAFF.

This clonotype occurred a few times. This chain connects TRBV20-1 to TRBJ2-7; TRBD2 matches 10 bases. The CDR3 contains 15 residues. V shed 0 bases and J 3 bases; nucleotides not matched to a gene: 5. Per germline, CDR1 DFQATT and CDR2 SNEGSKA (reference sequence). The CDR3, as DNA: TGCAGTGCTAGAGATCTAGCGGGAGCTGGCTACGAGCAGTACTTC. Encoded protein: CSARDLAGAGYEQYF.

This chain connects TRBV11-2 to TRBJ1-2; possibly TRBD1 for D (5 bases). The CDR3 contains 15 residues. Trimming shortened V by 1 base and J by 6 bases, and 15 bases separated the two germline ends. Germline CDR1 reads SGHAT; CDR2 reads FQNNGV. The CDR3 protein is CASSLVIGAGHGYTF. The CDR3 DNA sequence: TGTGCCAGCAGCTTAGTTATAGGGGCAGGGCATGGCTACACCTTC.

V and J are TRBV29-1 and TRBJ1-2; D is uncertain. With 4 bases removed from V and 6 bases from J, the gap between germline ends came to 15 bases. The germline V gene encodes CDR1 SQVTM and CDR2 ANQGSEA. This CDR3 region has 13 residues. The CDR3 loop reads CSVGGPDAHGYTF. For the CDR3, the DNA is TGCAGCGTTGGGGGTCCTGACGCCCATGGCTACACCTTC.

This chain joins TRBV24-1 and TRBJ2-6; D might be TRBD1 or TRBD2, each matching 6 bases. V lost 1 base and J 3 bases, leaving 9 bases between the germline ends. CDR1 is KGHDR, CDR2 SFDVKD, per germline. The CDR3 sequence is 16 residues long. The CDR3 DNA is TGTGCCACCAGTGATTTCGGGGGCGATGGGGCCAACGTCCTGACTTTC. It specifies CATSDFGGDGANVLTF.

There are a few counts of this clonotype. This sequence joins TRBV6-6 and TRBJ2-7; the match to TRBD1 covers 7 bases. Germline V gene lookup returns CDR1 MNHNY and CDR2 SVGAGI (reference sequence). The V segment lost 6 bases and the J segment 2 bases; nucleotides outside the gene matches: 7. The CDR3 loop spans 14 amino acids. CDR3 residues: CASSKGARPYEQYF. The DNA for the CDR3 is TGTGCCAGCAGCAAGGGGGCGCGCCCCTACGAGCAGTACTTC.

The chain joins TRBV20-1 to TRBJ1-5, with D unclear. This CDR3 region has 12 residues. CDR1 and CDR2 (germline): DFQATT, SNEGSKA (reference sequence). The V gene lost 6 bases and the J gene lost 4 bases, with 10 bases spanning the gap. The CDR3 spells CSAVRTNQPQHF. The CDR3 DNA reads as TGCAGTGCGGTCAGAACAAATCAGCCCCAGCATTTT.

This chain connects TRBV6-1 to TRBJ2-2, with 13 positions matching TRBD2. The trim removed 4 bases at V and 4 bases at J, leaving 0 bases unmatched. This CDR3 spans 15 amino acids. The germline CDR1 and CDR2 sequences are MNHNS and SASEGT. The CDR3 spells CASSGLAGGTGELFF. DNA for the CDR3: TGTGCCAGCAGTGGACTAGCGGGAGGCACCGGGGAGCTGTTTTTT.